These 15 T cell receptor beta chains came from one sample sequenced in a study of T cell responses to AZD1222 COVID-19 vaccine. Profiling relied on immunoSEQ multiplex PCR, and the TCRdb table lists in-frame clones only, not all of them. The sample records approximately 100,000 clones, over 75% being singletons. Sequences were derived from peripheral blood, sampled on day 0 of AZD1222 vaccination. These TCRs come from an adult in good health.

The DNA of the CDR3 is TGCGCCAGCAGCTTGACCGGGACAGCAACTAATGAAAAACTGTTTTTT. It encodes CASSLTGTATNEKLFF. The chain is built from TRBV5-1 and TRBJ1-4, with TRBD1 matching over 7 bases. CDR3 size: 16 residues. Germline lookup yields CDR1 SGHRS and CDR2 YFSETQ. Germline trimming cut 1 base from V and 0 bases from J; bases unmatched to any gene: 3.

The V and J genes are TRBV5-1 and TRBJ2-1, with TRBD1 as a possible D gene (5 bases). The CDR3 has 15 amino acids. V lost 0 bases to trimming and J lost 3 bases, with 10 bases between them. Germline V gene data show CDR1 as SGHRS and CDR2 as YFSETQ. As DNA, the CDR3 is TGCGCCAGCAGCTTGGATGGCGGACACTACAATGAGCAGTTCTTC. Protein: CASSLDGGHYNEQFF.

The genes are TRBV5-1 and TRBJ2-7, with 13 bases lining up with TRBD2. Germline trimming cut 0 bases from V and 6 bases from J; bases unmatched to any gene: 3. This CDR3 spans 15 amino acids. Germline lookup yields CDR1 SGHRS and CDR2 YFSETQ. This CDR3 is CASSLGLAGGSEQYF. CDR3 bases: TGCGCCAGCAGCTTGGGACTAGCGGGAGGCTCCGAGCAGTACTTC.

The V gene is TRBV11-2, the J gene TRBJ2-7, with unresolved D. From germline, CDR1 is SGHAT and CDR2 FQNNGV. The CDR3 length is 12 residues. V was shortened by 5 bases and J by 6 bases, with 11 bases between the two germline ends. CDR3 protein: CASSPTRLEQYF. Written as DNA, the CDR3 is TGTGCCAGCAGCCCCACGCGGCTCGAGCAGTACTTC.

The chain couples TRBV2 to TRBJ1-5; no clear D gene. Looked up from germline, CDR1 is SNHLY and CDR2 is FYNNEI. The ends were cut back, 6 bases at V and 0 bases at J, with 12 bases in the middle. The CDR3 spans 15 residues. DNA of the CDR3: TGTGCCAGCAGGATTGGCAGATTTAGCAATCAGCCCCAGCATTTT. This sequence encodes CASRIGRFSNQPQHF.

This chain's CDR3 is CASGRDVGQPQHF. CDR3 nucleotides: TGTGCCAGCGGAAGGGATGTCGGACAGCCCCAGCATTTT. V gene TRBV27 combines with J gene TRBJ1-5; D gene unclear. The germline V gene has CDR1 MNHEY and CDR2 SMNVEV (reference sequence). There are 13 residues in the CDR3. The V end lost 8 bases, the J end lost 7 bases, and 15 bases lay between the germline ends.

The CDR3 here is CASSISTATGNTIYF. CDR3 nucleotide sequence: TGTGCCAGCAGCATATCGACGGCCACAGGCAACACCATATATTTT. The genes are TRBV9 and TRBJ1-3, with D maybe TRBD1 (5 bases). The CDR3 extends over 15 amino acids. Trimming took 4 bases from V and 7 from J, leaving 18 bases between them. The V gene's germline CDR1 is SGDLS and CDR2 YYNGEE.

This chain joins TRBV28 and TRBJ1-4; D not certain. Germline-derived CDR1 and CDR2 are MDHEN and SYDVKM. Between the trimmed V and J ends, which lost 4 bases and 7 bases, there was a span of 4 bases. The CDR3 totals 11 residues. CDR3 coding DNA: TGTGCCAGCAGTTGGAGTGAAAAACTGTTTTTT. Its protein is CASSWSEKLFF.

The chain has TRBV7-9 and TRBJ1-2; D is ambiguous. This CDR3 has 15 residues. Per germline, CDR1 SEHNR and CDR2 FQNEAQ (reference sequence). V was pared by 1 base and J by 4 bases, with 13 bases between. CDR3 sequence: CASSLGYQGTYGYTF. The CDR3 bases are TGTGCCAGCAGCTTAGGATACCAAGGAACCTATGGCTACACCTTC. Drawing the rest from reference TRBV7-9 and TRBJ1-2, the complete variable domain is DTGVSQNPRHKITKRGQNVTFRCDPISEHNRLYWYRQTLGQGPEFLTYFQNEAQLEKSRLLSDRFSAERPKGSFSTLEIQRTEQGDSAMYLCASSLGYQGTYGYTFGSGTRLTVV.

In DNA form, the CDR3 reads TGTGCCAGCTCACCAGGCAGGGATGAGACCCAGTACTTC. This encodes CASSPGRDETQYF. This chain uses TRBV18 with TRBJ2-5, with a possible D match to TRBD1 (5 bases). The CDR3 runs 13 residues. Germline V gene lookup returns CDR1 KGHSH and CDR2 LQKENI. V was clipped by 2 bases and J by 5 bases, with 9 bases between them.

This clone was recorded at least ten times. This chain uses TRBV7-6 with TRBJ2-5; D not resolved. There are 16 residues in the CDR3. Trimming took off 5 bases at V and 0 bases at J, with 16 bases between the two ends. Germline assignment: CDR1 SGHVS and CDR2 FNYEAQ. CDR3 in amino acids: CASSPQTGAYQETQYF. The CDR3 bases are TGTGCCAGCAGCCCCCAGACGGGCGCGTACCAAGAGACCCAGTACTTC.

The chain carries TRBV11-3 and TRBJ2-1; 10 bases align to TRBD2. This CDR3 has 14 amino acids. Germline CDR1 and CDR2: SGHNT and YENEEA. Trimming took 3 bases from V and 6 from J; bases not matched to a gene: 2. CDR3 sequence reads: CASSFTSGINEQFF. The DNA for the CDR3 is TGTGCCAGCAGCTTCACTAGCGGGATCAATGAGCAGTTCTTC.

The genes are TRBV6-6 and TRBJ2-3; D may be TRBD2 (5 bases). The CDR3 is 15 amino acids. Trimming took 2 bases from V and 1 from J, leaving 10 bases between them. Germline assignment: CDR1 MNHNY and CDR2 SVGAGI (reference sequence). CDR3 sequence reads: CASSYISRGTDTQYF. The CDR3 DNA sequence: TGTGCCAGCAGTTACATCTCGCGGGGCACAGATACGCAGTATTTT.

The chain is built from TRBV3-1 (or the pseudogene TRBV3-2) and TRBJ1-2, with D uncertain. V was trimmed by 4 bases and J by 0 bases, leaving 6 bases between them. Germline CDR1 is LGHDT and CDR2 is YNNKEL (reference sequence). The CDR3 totals 13 residues. The CDR3 DNA sequence: TGTGCCAGCAGCCCTGAGACTAACTATGGCTACACCTTC. This translates into CASSPETNYGYTF.

This CDR3 is CASGSGTITYNEQFF. Written as DNA, the CDR3 is TGTGCCAGCGGGAGTGGGACCATAACCTACAATGAGCAGTTCTTC. This rearrangement joins TRBV27 to TRBJ2-1; the D call may be TRBD1 or TRBD2 (5 bases each). CDR1 is MNHEY, CDR2 SMNVEV, per germline (reference sequence). Trimming took 8 bases from V and 2 from J, leaving 16 bases between them. This CDR3 spans 15 amino acids.